This TCR beta chain appears in the sequencing data of a study of T-cell memory formation after mild COVID-19. A remark on this clonotype: The antigen is not known.

Findings and caveats of the study: Cross-reactive memory apparently joined, as some responding clones appeared in pre-infection memory.

J gave up 1 base and V 5 bases, and 5 bases lay outside the gene matches. Per germline, CDR1 SEHNR and CDR2 FQNEAQ (reference sequence). The CDR3 totals 16 residues. Researchers used 5'RACE with constant-segment primers to make TCR alpha and TCR beta cDNA libraries that carry sample barcodes and UMIs. TCRdb called the 5' RACE reads again in MiXCR, with one record for every CDR3 protein. The sample contains 350,000 to 500,000 distinct CDR3 sequences, less than 25% of which appear only once. The chain is built from TRBV7-9 and TRBJ2-2; 9 bases align to TRBD2. The sample was PBMCs or a T cell subset sorted from them (not recorded which). The sequence was obtained from an adult woman who had mild COVID-19 (a few samples of this study predate the infection). Cell type and time point are not known. This chain's CDR3 is CASSLTTSGNTGELFF. CDR3 DNA sequence: TGTGCCAGCAGCCTTACGACTAGCGGGAACACCGGGGAGCTGTTTTTT.